What follows are 23 T cell receptor beta chains derived from one specimen sequenced in a study of tumor-infiltrating lymphocytes in primary liver carcinoma. The source material, 20-30 mg of unsorted bulk tissue, was used to co-extract RNA and DNA. Constant-region priming of 500 ng total RNA yielded TCR beta cDNA. Modified slightly, ARM-PCR produced TCR beta libraries over three nested multiplex PCR rounds. Use of TRBV1-TRBV30 forward primers with a C-beta reverse primer characterized the first two PCR rounds, which lasted 10 cycles each. Via MiXCR, TCRdb re-called the multiplex PCR reads, giving one row per CDR3 protein. The repertoire holds tens of thousands of distinct CDR3 sequences, approximately 79% seen once, with approximately 40% in the top ten. The material sequenced was liver tumor tissue from sampling region 4. Subset described: tumor region T4, right-lateral pole. The receptors were sampled from a young woman with primary liver carcinoma and hepatitis B virus infection.

Judged by abundance, this clonotype is medium-sized. This chain links TRBV6-2 or TRBV6-3 with TRBJ1-5; TRBD1 aligns across 11 bases. Germline values: CDR1 MNHEY, CDR2 SVGEGT. The length of the CDR3 is 18 residues. V lost 2 bases to trimming and J lost 1 base; unmatched junction nucleotides: 7. CDR3 coding DNA: TGTGCCAGCAGTTACCGCCCCCGGACAGGGGGCAGCAATCAGCCCCAGCATTTT. Translation: CASSYRPRTGGSNQPQHF.

As regards this clonotype: The junction and the germline gene differ at one end; a read error may be behind it. The genes are TRBV12-3 or TRBV12-4 and TRBJ2-1, with TRBD2 matching 11 bases. The CDR3 is 15 residues long. The CDR3 DNA reads TGTGTCTGCAGCCTGTCCGGGACTAGCGGACTTGAGCAGTTATTC. This codes for CVCSLSGTSGLEQLF.

The chain has TRBV28 and TRBJ1-6; no clear D gene. The CDR3 spans 14 residues. Germline assignment: CDR1 MDHEN and CDR2 SYDVKM. The CDR3 bases are TGTTCCAACAGTGGACTATCCGGAGTTTCACCCCTCCACTTT. It encodes CSNSGLSGVSPLHF.

Of note for this clonotype: The junction does not match germline at one end; this may be a read error. The CDR3 coding sequence is TGTACCAGCAGCGTGGACGGACACCCTCCACCCACAGATACGCAGTACTTT. This codes for CTSSVDGHPPPTDTQYF. The gene calls are TRBV5-4 and TRBJ2-3, with a tentative D call TRBD1 (5 bases). The V gene's germline CDR1 is SGHNT and CDR2 YYREEE (reference sequence). This CDR3 spans 17 amino acids.

A remark on this clonotype: Because the CDR3 is missing its conserved closing phenylalanine or tryptophan, this is likely a read error. The V gene is TRBV5-6, the J gene TRBJ2-2; D not certain. The V gene's germline CDR1 is SGHDT and CDR2 YYEEEE. The CDR3 is 15 residues long. This chain's CDR3 is CASNLAPIVTGELFI. For the CDR3, the DNA is TGTGCCAGCAACTTGGCACCCATAGTCACGGGGGAGCTGTTTATT.

Notes on this clonotype: The conserved phenylalanine or tryptophan normally closing the CDR3 is absent here, so this likely arose from a read error. This chain connects TRBV28 to TRBJ2-4; D is undetermined. The length of the CDR3 is 13 residues. The ends were cut back, 6 bases at V and 3 bases at J, with 9 bases in the middle. Germline V gene data show CDR1 as MDHEN and CDR2 as SYDVKM. CDR3 amino acids: CASSRLVKNIQYL. CDR3 in DNA: TGTGCCAGCAGCCGATTAGTCAAAAACATTCAGTACTTA.

CDR3 nucleotides: TGTGCCAGCAGTACATACCCCGGGAGAGAAGAGACCCAGTACTTC. Amino acids: CASSTYPGREETQYF. The chain is built from TRBV12-3 or TRBV12-4 and TRBJ2-5; D may be TRBD2 (6 bases). Deletions cut 5 bases from V and 3 bases from J, with 16 bases between. This CDR3 has 15 amino acids.

Note on this clonotype: A read error may account for a junction end that differs from germline. The chain uses TRBV11-2 and TRBJ2-5; D may be TRBD1 (5 bases). Germline CDR1 SGHAT, CDR2 FQNNGV. The CDR3 contains 13 residues. CDR3 loop: CTSSLESKGIQYF. CDR3 bases: TGTACCAGCAGCTTAGAATCCAAGGGGATCCAGTACTTC.

In regard to this clonotype: The junction shows a germline mismatch at one end, possibly a read error. The chain is built from TRBV5-1 and TRBJ2-7; the D gene is possibly TRBD1 (5 bases). Germline V lookup: CDR1 SGHRS, CDR2 YFSETQ. The CDR3 runs to 14 residues. The CDR3 spells CASRLQAASHEQYF. CDR3 nucleotides: TGCGCCAGCAGACTACAGGCCGCTTCCCACGAGCAGTATTTC.

The V call is TRBV4-2, the J call TRBJ2-5; D remains ambiguous. The CDR3 is 11 amino acids. Per germline, CDR1 LGHNA and CDR2 YNFKEQ. Trimming shortened V by 8 bases and J by 4 bases, and 8 bases separated the two germline ends. The CDR3 coding sequence is TGTGCCAGCCAAGATAGAGAGACCCAGTACTTC. It yields the protein CASQDRETQYF.

In regard to this clonotype: The junction shows a germline mismatch at one end, possibly a read error. The CDR3 region has the DNA TGCGTCAGCAGCCAAGGCGAAGGAAGGGGCAGGACCACTACTAACTATAGCTACACCTTC. It specifies CVSSQGEGRGRTTTNYSYTF. The V gene is TRBV4-3, the J gene TRBJ1-2, with D possibly being TRBD1 (5 bases). The germline V gene encodes CDR1 LGHNA and CDR2 YSLEER. The CDR3 totals 20 residues.

Comments on this clonotype: At one end the junction does not follow the germline gene, possibly because of a read error. This chain uses TRBV12-3 or TRBV12-4 with TRBJ2-5; TRBD2 is a possible D gene (5 bases). The CDR3 spans 16 residues. DNA for the CDR3: TGTGCCAGCAGTTTAAGTCCATGGGAGTCGGTGGAGACCCGGTATTTC. This codes for CASSLSPWESVETRYF.

Worth noting for this clonotype: The missing conserved phenylalanine or tryptophan at the end of this CDR3 makes a read error likely. It is unclear where the CDR3 begins or ends on the DNA, so no DNA is shown, and the CDR3 is as TCRdb lists it. J is TRBJ2-1 and V is TRBV29-1; TRBD2, the D gene given by the table, was not confirmed from the DNA. Germline CDR1 and CDR2: SQVTM and ANQGSEA. The length of the CDR3 is 12 amino acids, counting both ends. The CDR3 protein is CSALRNYNEPFI.

Worth noting for this clonotype: The junction departs from germline at one end; a sequencing error may be responsible. J is TRBJ1-5 and V is TRBV28; D possibly corresponds to TRBD1 (5 bases). The CDR3 consists of 12 residues. Per germline, CDR1 MDHEN and CDR2 SYDVKM. The CDR3 sequence is CVSGPWGRPQHF. CDR3 in DNA: TGTGTCAGCGGGCCATGGGGACGGCCCCAGCATTTT.

This clonotype was counted many times. The junction and the germline gene differ at one end; a read error may be behind it. The rearrangement links TRBV11-1 to TRBJ2-7; D possibly corresponds to TRBD1 (5 bases). The CDR3 sequence is 12 residues long. Germline lookup yields CDR1 SGHAT and CDR2 FQDESV (reference sequence). In DNA, the CDR3 is TGTACCAGCAGCTCCGACAGTTACGAGCAGTACTTC. Translated: CTSSSDSYEQYF.

This chain uses TRBV6-5 with TRBJ2-2, with D perhaps given as TRBD1 or TRBD2 (6 bases each). CDR3 size: 16 residues. V dropped 6 bases and J dropped 14 bases, with 28 bases sitting between them. Germline CDR1 reads MNHEY; CDR2 reads SVGAGI. The CDR3 DNA follows: TGTGCCAGCAGGTGGATTAGCGCCCGAGGCACCGGGGGCCTGTTTTTT. This codes for CASRWISARGTGGLFF.

As for this clonotype: At one boundary the junction diverges from the germline segment, which might be a read error. This sequence joins TRBV4-1 and TRBJ1-5; the D is unclear. The CDR3 runs 14 residues. CDR1 and CDR2 from the germline V gene are MGHRA and YSYEKL. CDR3 region: CASDSRIDSQPKHF. CDR3 nucleotide sequence: TGCGCCAGCGACTCACGGATAGATAGTCAGCCCAAGCATTTT.

This clonotype was seen many times. V and J are TRBV7-8 and TRBJ2-1; 10 nucleotides match TRBD1. Germline loops: CDR1 SGHVS, CDR2 FQNEAQ. Losses at the gene ends were 5 bases for V and 4 bases for J; bases not matched to a gene: 8. The CDR3 loop spans 16 amino acids. This CDR3 reads CASSPFGTGVYNEQFF. The CDR3 nucleotides read TGTGCCAGCAGCCCCTTCGGGACAGGGGTTTACAATGAGCAGTTCTTC. Full variable domain (outside the CDR3, taken from reference TRBV7-8 and TRBJ2-1): GAGVSQSPRYKVAKRGQDVALRCDPISGHVSLFWYQQALGQGPEFLTYFQNEAQLDKSGLPSDRFFAERPEGSVSTLKIQRTQQEDSAVYLCASSPFGTGVYNEQFFGPGTRLTVL.

This clonotype was detected only once. An end of the junction does not agree with germline; a read error may underlie this. The chain links TRBV12-3 or TRBV12-4 to TRBJ1-1; 10 bases line up with TRBD1. The CDR3 is made up of 17 amino acids. The CDR3 spells CASSPVQGQGTGTDAFF. The CDR3 DNA is TGCGCCAGCAGCCCAGTCCAGGGACAGGGGACGGGCACTGACGCTTTCTTT.

The chain joins TRBV5-4 to TRBJ2-5, with a tentative D call TRBD2 (7 bases). Germline CDR1 SGHNT, CDR2 YYREEE (reference sequence). This CDR3 contains 15 residues. The CDR3 DNA reads as TGTGTTAGCAGCTTGGGGGCTAGCGGACAAGAGACCCAGTACTTC. Protein product: CVSSLGASGQETQYF.

The chain couples TRBV7-8 to TRBJ2-3, with unresolved D. This CDR3 region has 16 residues. The germline V gene has CDR1 SGHVS and CDR2 FQNEAQ. V gave up 1 base and J gave up 0 bases, with 11 bases separating them. CDR3 sequence (DNA): TGTGCCAGCAGCTTAGAATCGCCGGCGAGCACAGATACGCAGTATTTT. Its protein product is CASSLESPASTDTQYF.

In the case of this clonotype: Relative to the germline gene, one junction end is altered; a read error may explain this. The chain recombines TRBV11-1 with TRBJ2-7; D might be TRBD1 (5 bases). The CDR3 extends over 12 amino acids. Germline CDR1 SGHAT, CDR2 FQDESV (reference sequence). The chain's CDR3 is CTSSSDSYDQYF. CDR3 nucleotide sequence: TGTACCAGCAGCTCCGACAGTTACGACCAATACTTC.

About this clonotype: The junction differs from germline at one of its ends, possibly a read error. V is TRBV11-3 and J is TRBJ2-1; a possible D gene is TRBD2 (6 bases). The CDR3 is made up of 13 amino acids. Germline loops: CDR1 SGHNT, CDR2 YENEEA. The CDR3 here is CAGASASGNKHFF. Here the CDR3 DNA reads TGTGCCGGCGCTAGCGCGAGTGGGAATAAGCACTTCTTC. Full variable domain (rest looked up from reference TRBV11-3 and TRBJ2-1): EAGVVQSPRYKIIEKKQPVAFWCNPISGHNTLYWYLQNLGQGPELLIRYENEEAVDDSQLPKDRFSAERLKGVDSTLKIQPAELGDSAVYLCAGASASGNKHFFGPGTRLTVL.